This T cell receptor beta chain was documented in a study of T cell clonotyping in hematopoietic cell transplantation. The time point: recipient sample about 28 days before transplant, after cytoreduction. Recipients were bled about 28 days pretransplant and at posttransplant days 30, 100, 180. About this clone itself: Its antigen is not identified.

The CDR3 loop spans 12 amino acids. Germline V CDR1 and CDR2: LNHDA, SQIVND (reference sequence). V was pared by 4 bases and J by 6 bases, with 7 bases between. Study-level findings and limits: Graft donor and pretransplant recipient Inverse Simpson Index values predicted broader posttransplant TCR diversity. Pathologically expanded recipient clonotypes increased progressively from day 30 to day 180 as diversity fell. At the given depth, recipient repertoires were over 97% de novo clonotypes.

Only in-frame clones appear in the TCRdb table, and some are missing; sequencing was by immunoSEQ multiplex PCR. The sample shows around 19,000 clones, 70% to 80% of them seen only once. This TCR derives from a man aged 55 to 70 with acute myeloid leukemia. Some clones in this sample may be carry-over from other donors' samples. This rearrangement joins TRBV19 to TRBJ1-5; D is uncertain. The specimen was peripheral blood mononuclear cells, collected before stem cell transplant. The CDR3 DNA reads TGTGCCAGTAGTACGACGGCTCAGCCCCAGCATTTT. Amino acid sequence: CASSTTAQPQHF.